This TCR beta chain appears in the sequencing data of a study of blood T cells in healthy people across ages. A J-beta primer mix and a sample-barcoded 5' primer were used in a second PCR of roughly 7 to 12 cycles. TCRdb passed the 5' RACE reads through MiXCR, listing each CDR3 protein once. The table records 1,300,000 or so distinct CDR3 sequences, around 59% of them present only once. Study findings and constraints: Donor CMV status, an unknown factor, possibly confounded changes in expanded clonotypes.

Notes on this clonotype: The target antigen is unknown.

The V gene's germline CDR1 is DFQATT and CDR2 SNEGSKA (reference sequence). V was clipped by 3 bases and J by 4 bases, with 13 bases between them. The CDR3 contains 13 residues. Sequences were obtained from blood. The clonotype originates from a man aged 18 to 29 in good health. The V call is TRBV20-1, the J call TRBJ2-7, with D unclear. The CDR3 is CSASFRARYEQYF. In nucleotides, the CDR3 is TGCAGTGCTAGTTTCCGGGCTCGGTACGAGCAGTACTTC.